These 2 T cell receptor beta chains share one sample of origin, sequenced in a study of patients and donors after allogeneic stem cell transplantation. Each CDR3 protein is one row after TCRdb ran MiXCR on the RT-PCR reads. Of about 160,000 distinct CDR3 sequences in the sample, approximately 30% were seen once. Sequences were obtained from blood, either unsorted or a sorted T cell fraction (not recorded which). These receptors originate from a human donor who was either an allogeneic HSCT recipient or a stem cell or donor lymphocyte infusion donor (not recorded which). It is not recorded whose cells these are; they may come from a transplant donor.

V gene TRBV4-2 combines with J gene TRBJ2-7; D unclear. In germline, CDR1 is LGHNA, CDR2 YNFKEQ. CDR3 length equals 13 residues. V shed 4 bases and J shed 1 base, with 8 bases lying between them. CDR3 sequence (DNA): TGTGCCAGCAGCCTTCCGGATTCCTACGAGCAGTACTTC. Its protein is CASSLPDSYEQYF.

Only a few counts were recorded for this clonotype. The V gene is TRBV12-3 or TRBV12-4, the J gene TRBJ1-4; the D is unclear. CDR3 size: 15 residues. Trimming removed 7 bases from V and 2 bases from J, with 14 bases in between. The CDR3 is CASTRETGTNEKLFF. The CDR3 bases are TGTGCCAGCACCCGGGAGACTGGGACTAATGAAAAACTGTTTTTT.